This T cell receptor beta chain was recovered during a study of T cells after yellow fever vaccination. Study findings and constraints: A weaker but faster secondary response was observed, peaking on day 5 versus 15. A small share of clonotypes appeared in both CD4 and CD8 compartments.

Germline V gene sequence: CDR1 SGHRS, CDR2 YFSETQ. The V end lost 1 base, the J end lost 0 bases, and 7 bases lay between the germline ends. This CDR3 is 15 amino acids long. UMIs were added to TCR cDNA along with a universal primer site when it was made by 5'RACE template switching. From the 5' RACE reads, TCRdb called clonotypes with MiXCR, one entry per CDR3 protein. Here the sample spans hundreds of thousands of distinct CDR3 sequences, roughly a sixth being singletons. This clonotype was seen a handful of times. Its specificity is not known. The rearrangement joins TRBV5-1 to TRBJ2-2; possible D gene TRBD1, 5 bases. The source material was PBMCs, sampled 4 to 5 days after the first yellow fever vaccination. This TCR was sampled from a young man who received the YFV17D yellow fever vaccine. CDR3 residues: CASSLTTANTGELFF. The CDR3 DNA sequence: TGCGCCAGCAGCTTGACGACAGCGAACACCGGGGAGCTGTTTTTT.